The 8 T cell receptor beta chains reported below all come from one sample, sequenced in a study of metastatic and nonmetastatic thyroid tumors. With MiXCR, TCRdb reprocessed the PCR reads. Of around 34,000 clones listed, about a sixth are singletons. Until they underwent thyroid surgery, no patient had received any treatment. Sequenced: blood. These TCRs come from a female donor with papillary thyroid cancer or a benign thyroid nodule (not recorded which). Some clones in this sample may be carry-over from other donors' samples.

This clone was seen ten or more times. J is TRBJ2-3 and V is TRBV27; no definite D call. The V gene lost 7 bases and the J gene lost 1 base, with 15 bases spanning the gap. Germline lookup yields CDR1 MNHEY and CDR2 SMNVEV (reference sequence). The CDR3 is 15 amino acids. CDR3 region: CASTPGAGRTDTQYF. The CDR3 DNA follows: TGTGCCAGCACCCCTGGAGCCGGTCGCACAGATACGCAGTATTTT.

This clone was counted at least ten times. This sequence joins TRBV7-9 and TRBJ2-7; D ambiguous. Germline values: CDR1 SEHNR, CDR2 FQNEAQ (reference sequence). V was trimmed by 1 base and J by 3 bases, leaving 10 bases between them. This CDR3 region has 14 residues. The CDR3 DNA reads TGTGCCAGCAGCTTAGTAGAAAGGGACTACGAGCAGTACTTC. This codes for CASSLVERDYEQYF. Supplemented by reference TRBV7-9 and TRBJ2-7, the full variable domain reads DTGVSQNPRHKITKRGQNVTFRCDPISEHNRLYWYRQTLGQGPEFLTYFQNEAQLEKSRLLSDRFSAERPKGSFSTLEIQRTEQGDSAMYLCASSLVERDYEQYFGPGTRLTVT.

This clone was seen at least ten times. This chain uses TRBV19 with TRBJ2-1; no firm D call. V lost 3 bases to trimming and J lost 6 bases, with 15 bases between them. This CDR3 has 15 amino acids. The germline V gene has CDR1 LNHDA and CDR2 SQIVND (reference sequence). The CDR3 loop is CASSMVGNVPNEQFF. Written as DNA, the CDR3 is TGTGCCAGTAGTATGGTGGGTAACGTACCCAATGAGCAGTTCTTC. The whole variable domain, remainder taken from reference TRBV19 and TRBJ2-1, is DGGITQSPKYLFRKEGQNVTLSCEQNLNHDAMYWYRQDPGQGLRLIYYSQIVNDFQKGDIAEGYSVSREKKESFPLTVTSAQKNPTAFYLCASSMVGNVPNEQFFGPGTRLTVL.

The table lists this clone with many counts. CDR3 sequence (DNA): TGCGCCAGCAGCCAAGCTACTACCGATGAGCAGTTCTTC. Its translation is CASSQATTDEQFF. The rearrangement uses TRBV4-1 and TRBJ2-1; D is uncertain. Looked up from germline, CDR1 is MGHRA and CDR2 is YSYEKL. This CDR3 is built from 13 residues. The germline V and J ends were trimmed by 1 base and 8 bases, with 9 bases remaining between them.

This clone was seen repeatedly, ten times or more. The genes are TRBV6-1 and TRBJ2-1; D gene ambiguous. Looked up from germline, CDR1 is MNHNS and CDR2 is SASEGT. This CDR3 comprises 11 residues. Trimming stripped 5 bases from V and 3 bases from J, with 2 bases between. The CDR3 DNA reads TGTGCCAGCAGTAACTACAATGAGCAGTTCTTC. It encodes CASSNYNEQFF.

This clone was seen more than once but under ten times. The chain employs TRBV20-1 and TRBJ2-1; the match to TRBD2 covers 9 bases. The CDR3 is 17 amino acids. Germline assignment: CDR1 DFQATT and CDR2 SNEGSKA (reference sequence). Germline trimming cut 1 base from V and 9 bases from J; bases unmatched to any gene: 16. The CDR3, as DNA: TGCAGTGCTAGAGGTCTCCGGACTAGCGAGGATTCTGGTGAGCAGTTCTTC. This encodes CSARGLRTSEDSGEQFF.

This clone was counted ten times or more. This chain connects TRBV15 to TRBJ1-2; D is perhaps TRBD1 (5 bases). The V and J ends lost 5 bases and 8 bases respectively, with 15 bases between them. The CDR3 extends over 13 amino acids. Germline assignment: CDR1 LNHNV and CDR2 YYDKDF (reference sequence). This CDR3 reads CATSLGEGRGYTF. CDR3 DNA: TGTGCCACCAGCCTAGGGGAGGGCCGAGGCTACACCTTC.

This clone was counted many times. The chain is built from TRBV28 and TRBJ1-1; 10 nucleotides align to TRBD1. Trimming removed 5 bases from V and 7 bases from J; junction bases left unmatched: 10. This CDR3 region has 15 residues. Germline V CDR1 and CDR2: MDHEN, SYDVKM. The CDR3 reads CASSGGDRGWGEAFF. Written as DNA, the CDR3 is TGTGCCAGCAGTGGGGGGGACAGGGGATGGGGTGAAGCTTTCTTT.